This T cell receptor beta chain comes out of a study of T cell responses to AZD1222 COVID-19 vaccine (dated by TCRdb to about 2021). Background for the entire study: A total of about 230 trial participants underwent TCR sequencing, of whom around 200 received two doses of AZD1222 and about 25 received two doses of the MenACWY control vaccine. Trial participants were enrolled into age subgroups of 18-55, 56-69 and 70-plus years, which contained 148, 28 and 57 TCR-sequenced participants, respectively. The study at large found these results: After two AZD1222 doses, spike-specific TCR breadth and depth were significantly higher than at day 0 and than in MenACWY recipients. The 56-69-year group was small, and its depth increase did not reach significance, likely because of low power. Conclusions about previously exposed vaccinees are limited because only 5 or 6 AZD1222 recipients were SARS-CoV-2 seropositive at baseline. Most participants were white British and females outnumbered males, and the authors suggested that clonal diversity may have been underestimated. Because no day 14 peak-response samples were available, repertoires were characterized only after the peak T cell response. The whole spike protein was spanned by vaccine-associated CD4 TCRs, and dominant responses were seen in regions 160-218 and 743-854. Nearly half of unique spike-specific TCRs reportedly recognized epitopes outside regions mutated in the B.1.351 and B.1.1.7 variants.

The time point tag for this specimen amounts to: about 28 days (+/-7) after the second vaccine dose. AZD1222 recipients whose second dose came at about 4 weeks and those whose second dose came at about 12 weeks were combined into one group, since spike-specific TCR depth and breadth did not differ between the two schedules. Samples from vaccinated people were obtained from the UK trials COV001 and COV002, which included a single-blind randomized controlled phase 2/3 trial of AZD1222 (ChAdOx1 nCoV-19) in healthy adults. For TCRbeta chain sequencing, PBMC samples from trial participants were taken at day 0 and at day 28 after the second dose. The CDR3 regions of human TCRbeta chains were analyzed by immunosequencing. The published analysis was carried out like this. Repertoire TCRs were matched against a reference library of SARS-CoV-2-specific TCRs generated with the MIRA antigen-specificity platform. Breadth meant the fraction of unique TCRs that were SARS-CoV-2-associated, whereas depth meant the fraction of total T cells that were SARS-CoV-2-associated. Each spike-specific TCR was assigned to its reactive spike region and to a CD4 or CD8 class using the MIRA data. Log10-transformed breadth and depth values were compared by one-way ANOVA with Sidak's multiple comparisons tests. TCRdb mirrors the immuneACCESS table, restricted to in-frame sequences. Some clones are absent from its copies; in checked studies, under half trace to an unresolved V gene, and the reason for the others is unknown. That table supplies the V and J calls and clone size; D and trimming were determined from the DNA. The sample table lists about 120,000 clones, 88% of them with a count of one. Under 6.5% of the sample is in the top ten clones.

The CDR3 goes from the cysteine to the phenylalanine over 13 residues. Of the read, only the CDR3 DNA is kept; its 39 bases are in frame from base 1. V sheds 7 bases and J sheds 1 base, leaving 10 bases between their ends. From the germline V gene, CDR1 is MDHEN and CDR2 is SYDVKM. For this clone: Its binding antigen is unknown. Base quality data are lacking; no much larger clone is found one base away.

The sequenced sample was peripheral blood, obtained 28 days after the second AZD1222 dose. This TCR came from an adult who received the AZD1222 COVID-19 vaccine. Recombination connected TRBV28 to TRBJ1-1, with the D segment identity uncertain. For the CDR3, the sequence is CASMAVGNTEAFF. The nucleotide sequence is given as TGTGCCAGCATGGCGGTTGGGAACACTGAAGCTTTCTTT.